A single sample is the source of the 28 T cell receptor beta chains below, sequenced in a study of blood T cells in healthy people across ages. Sample-barcoded 5' priming and a J-beta primer mix drove a second PCR of 7 to 11 cycles. TCRdb used MiXCR to reprocess the 5' RACE reads, holding one entry per CDR3 protein. The data show about 720,000 distinct CDR3 sequences, with 20% to 25% seen just once and roughly 22% held by the top ten. Sequenced sample: blood. These receptors originate from a man aged 70-80 years in good health.

This clonotype was observed a handful of times. The chain combines TRBV28 with TRBJ2-3; D unresolved. The length of the CDR3 is 14 residues. Germline-derived CDR1 and CDR2 are MDHEN and SYDVKM. Trimming shortened V by 4 bases and J by 6 bases, and 14 bases separated the two germline ends. CDR3 protein: CASSSPHPEDTQYF. The CDR3 DNA follows: TGTGCCAGCAGTTCCCCCCACCCAGAGGATACGCAGTATTTT.

The J gene is TRBJ2-3, the V gene TRBV2; D unresolved. The V end lost 7 bases, the J end lost 5 bases, and 10 bases lay between the germline ends. The CDR3 spans 12 residues. Germline CDR1 is SNHLY and CDR2 is FYNNEI. The CDR3 reads CASTELGDTQYF. Written as DNA, the CDR3 is TGTGCCAGCACCGAGCTTGGAGATACGCAGTATTTT.

The chain is built from TRBV12-3 or TRBV12-4 and TRBJ1-1; D is unclear. The CDR3 is 14 residues long. The V gene lost 7 bases and the J gene lost 0 bases, with 12 bases spanning the gap. This CDR3 reads CASTPSQLNTEAFF. The CDR3 DNA follows: TGTGCCAGCACACCTTCCCAGTTGAACACTGAAGCTTTCTTT.

This clonotype was observed a few times. V gene TRBV29-1 combines with J gene TRBJ2-1; a possible D gene is TRBD2 (5 bases). Germline CDR1 SQVTM, CDR2 ANQGSEA. The CDR3 is 14 amino acids. Trimming stripped 3 bases from V and 0 bases from J, with 9 bases between. CDR3 amino acids: CSVDSDSSYNEQFF. The DNA for the CDR3 is TGCAGCGTTGATAGCGATAGCTCCTACAATGAGCAGTTCTTC.

This chain joins TRBV6-1 and TRBJ1-1; TRBD1 aligns across 7 bases. The CDR3 consists of 16 residues. V was pared by 8 bases and J by 5 bases, with 17 bases of the junction left unmatched. The germline CDR1 and CDR2 sequences are MNHNS and SASEGT. The CDR3 sequence is CASRKLGSQGETEAFF. For the CDR3, the DNA is TGTGCCAGCCGAAAACTTGGGAGTCAGGGGGAGACTGAAGCTTTCTTT.

This clonotype came up a few times. The chain is built from TRBV28 and TRBJ2-1; 10 nucleotides agree with TRBD2. J gave up 2 bases and V 5 bases, and 3 bases lay outside the gene matches. Germline assignment: CDR1 MDHEN and CDR2 SYDVKM. This CDR3 is built from 15 residues. The CDR3 sequence: CASSHSGGTYNEQFF. The CDR3 region has the DNA TGTGCCAGCAGTCATAGCGGGGGGACCTACAATGAGCAGTTCTTC.

The rearrangement uses TRBV7-2 and TRBJ2-5; 8 nucleotides match TRBD2. The germline CDR1 and CDR2 sequences are SGHTA and FQGNSA. The CDR3 length is 17 residues. J gave up 2 bases and V 2 bases, and 10 bases lay outside the gene matches. CDR3 bases: TGTGCCAGCAGCTTAACAGGTCGGGGGGGCTGGCAAGAGACCCAGTACTTC. Protein product: CASSLTGRGGWQETQYF.

The chain has TRBV12-3 or TRBV12-4 and TRBJ1-2, with 9 bases fitting TRBD1. Germline trimming cut 2 bases from V and 2 bases from J; bases unmatched to any gene: 6. There are 16 residues in the CDR3. The CDR3 reads CASSLPRQGDNYGYTF. Here the CDR3 DNA reads TGTGCCAGCAGTTTACCCCGACAGGGGGACAACTATGGCTACACCTTC.

The rearrangement joins TRBV5-5 to TRBJ1-2, with 8 bases fitting TRBD1. J lost 7 bases, V lost 0 bases, and 5 bases had no gene match. The CDR3 has 14 amino acids. The germline V gene has CDR1 SGHKS and CDR2 YYEKEE (reference sequence). This CDR3 is CASSLEDRVSGYTF. CDR3 nucleotides: TGTGCCAGCAGCTTGGAGGACAGGGTTTCTGGCTACACCTTC.

This clonotype was detected only a few times. V gene TRBV6-5 combines with J gene TRBJ1-1; D perhaps matches TRBD1 (6 bases). This CDR3 comprises 15 residues. Germline-derived CDR1 and CDR2 are MNHEY and SVGAGI. Trimming stripped 6 bases from V and 0 bases from J, with 14 bases between. This chain's CDR3 is CASREDRAMNTEAFF. CDR3 DNA sequence: TGTGCCAGCAGAGAGGACAGAGCAATGAACACTGAAGCTTTCTTT.

V usage is TRBV6-1 and J usage is TRBJ1-6; tentatively, D is TRBD1 (5 bases). V dropped 3 bases and J dropped 10 bases, with 16 bases sitting between them. This CDR3 comprises 15 residues. Germline V CDR1 and CDR2: MNHNS, SASEGT. CDR3 DNA sequence: TGTGCCAGCAGTGATCGATATACAGGTCAATCACCCCTCCACTTT. Its protein product is CASSDRYTGQSPLHF.

The chain combines TRBV27 with TRBJ1-5; D unresolved. Germline V gives CDR1 MNHEY, CDR2 SMNVEV (reference sequence). CDR3 length equals 13 residues. Trimming took off 8 bases at V and 5 bases at J, with 13 bases between the two ends. The CDR3 DNA reads as TGTGCCAGCTCTGATCTTGGCGATCAGCCCCAGCATTTT. This gives the protein CASSDLGDQPQHF.

To note about this clonotype: Mismatch with germline at one junction end may stem from a read error. V is TRBV5-1 and J is TRBJ2-6; D gene ambiguous. Germline-derived CDR1 and CDR2 are SGHRS and YFSETQ. The CDR3 has 14 amino acids. The CDR3 region has the DNA TGCGCCAGCGGCTTGGGTAGCGGGGCCAACGTCCTGACTTTC. It specifies CASGLGSGANVLTF.

This clonotype was seen a few times. This chain links TRBV11-2 with TRBJ2-7; TRBD1 agrees at 8 bases. CDR1 is SGHAT and CDR2 is FQNNGV in the germline V gene. V gave up 0 bases and J gave up 2 bases; unmatched junction bases: 3. The CDR3 has 15 residues. The CDR3 is CASSLDGTGAYEQYF. The CDR3 nucleotides read TGTGCCAGCAGCTTAGATGGGACAGGAGCCTACGAGCAGTACTTC.

The sample holds many counts of this clonotype. The chain carries TRBV7-9 and TRBJ2-7; D is ambiguous. Germline values: CDR1 SEHNR, CDR2 FQNEAQ (reference sequence). Trimming removed 1 base at V and 2 bases at J, with 9 bases between. The CDR3 runs 14 residues. This CDR3 reads CASSLEGGAYEQYF. The CDR3 DNA follows: TGTGCCAGCAGCTTAGAAGGCGGAGCCTACGAGCAGTACTTC.

The V gene is TRBV7-9, the J gene TRBJ2-2; 10 bases match TRBD1. V shed 7 bases, J shed 7 bases, and the junction held 12 bases outside the gene matches. CDR1 is SEHNR and CDR2 is FQNEAQ in the germline V gene (reference sequence). The length of the CDR3 is 16 residues. The chain's CDR3 is CASKSPGQGLIGELFF. DNA of the CDR3: TGTGCCAGCAAGAGCCCGGGACAGGGGTTAATCGGGGAGCTGTTTTTT.

There are a few counts of this clonotype. V is TRBV20-1 and J is TRBJ2-5; maybe TRBD2 (7 bases). The CDR3 has 13 residues. Germline V gene lookup returns CDR1 DFQATT and CDR2 SNEGSKA (reference sequence). Deletions cut 3 bases from V and 4 bases from J, with 12 bases between. The CDR3 protein is CSASRGAGETQYF. In nucleotides, the CDR3 is TGCAGTGCTAGCCGGGGGGCAGGAGAGACCCAGTACTTC.

This clonotype was detected a few times. The chain recombines TRBV11-3 with TRBJ2-5; 7 positions match TRBD2. The CDR3 extends over 15 amino acids. The V and J ends lost 5 bases and 4 bases, in that order; junction bases with no gene match: 10. CDR1 and CDR2 from the germline V gene are SGHNT and YENEEA. The CDR3 is CASSPRTGGIETQYF. CDR3 sequence (DNA): TGTGCCAGCAGCCCACGGACGGGGGGAATAGAGACCCAGTACTTC.

The chain is built from TRBV7-9 and TRBJ1-1, with D perhaps matching TRBD1 (5 bases). Germline V gene lookup returns CDR1 SEHNR and CDR2 FQNEAQ (reference sequence). This CDR3 is 14 amino acids long. V gave up 6 bases and J gave up 5 bases, with 16 bases separating them. CDR3 in DNA: TGTGCCAGCAGGGCCGTGAGGGGAAGGACTGAAGCTTTCTTT. This codes for CASRAVRGRTEAFF.

Notes on this clonotype: This likely comes from a read error, as the CDR3 has no conserved phenylalanine or tryptophan at its end. This chain connects TRBV11-2 to TRBJ2-3; 10 nucleotides align to TRBD1. This CDR3 has 15 amino acids. V lost 8 bases, J lost 5 bases, and 10 bases stayed unmatched. Germline loops: CDR1 SGHAT, CDR2 FQNNGV. The CDR3 region has the DNA TGTGCCAGCGGCCCGACAGGGGGCGGAGGAGATACGCAGTATCTT. As protein: CASGPTGGGGDTQYL.

This clonotype was observed a few times. The chain employs TRBV5-1 and TRBJ2-7; a possible D gene is TRBD1 (6 bases). The CDR3 extends over 15 amino acids. Per the germline V gene, CDR1 is SGHRS and CDR2 is YFSETQ. V lost 0 bases to trimming and J lost 0 bases, with 10 bases between them. The CDR3 is CASSLGSGASYEQYF. CDR3 DNA sequence: TGCGCCAGCAGCTTGGGGTCAGGGGCCTCCTACGAGCAGTACTTC.

Only a few counts were recorded for this clonotype. The CDR3 end shows no conserved phenylalanine or tryptophan, and so a read error is likely. The CDR3 DNA follows: TGTGCCAGCAGCACCCGTTCCAGGGGGCAGAGCACTGAAGCTTTCGTT. As protein: CASSTRSRGQSTEAFV. The chain carries TRBV7-6 and TRBJ1-1; TRBD1 matches at 8 bases. After removal of 5 bases from V and 4 bases from J, the junction contained 12 bases not matched to a gene. The CDR3 is 16 amino acids. From germline, CDR1 is SGHVS and CDR2 FNYEAQ.

The chain combines TRBV5-1 with TRBJ2-3; 16 bases agree with TRBD2. Germline CDR1 is SGHRS and CDR2 is YFSETQ. CDR3 length: 16 amino acids. With 4 bases clipped from V and 4 bases from J, the junction kept 3 bases outside the gene matches. CDR3 nucleotide sequence: TGCGCCAGCAGCGAGGGACTAGCGGGAGGGCCAGATACGCAGTATTTT. Amino acid sequence: CASSEGLAGGPDTQYF.

This clonotype was picked up a small number of times. The CDR3 ends on some other residue instead of the conserved phenylalanine or tryptophan, so this is likely a read error. The chain has TRBV12-3 or TRBV12-4 and TRBJ2-5; 7 bases match TRBD2. The length of the CDR3 is 16 residues. The junction had 10 bases not matched to a gene; V was cut back by 5 bases and J by 1 base. The CDR3 DNA reads as TGTGCCAGCAGTCATGGAGGTAGCGGGTTCCAAGAGACCCAGTACCTC. It codes for CASSHGGSGFQETQYL.

This clonotype was seen a handful of times. V usage is TRBV7-3 and J usage is TRBJ2-2; D remains ambiguous. CDR1 is SGHTA and CDR2 is FQGTGA in the germline V gene. The V and J ends lost 6 bases and 6 bases respectively, with 8 bases between them. This CDR3 spans 12 amino acids. CDR3 in amino acids: CASSIDPGELFF. CDR3 in DNA: TGTGCCAGCAGTATCGACCCCGGGGAGCTGTTTTTT.

The V call is TRBV7-8, the J call TRBJ1-1; possible D gene TRBD1, 6 bases. The CDR3 loop spans 16 amino acids. Trimming took off 4 bases at V and 3 bases at J, with 18 bases between the two ends. Germline V gives CDR1 SGHVS, CDR2 FQNEAQ. The CDR3 coding sequence is TGTGCCAGCAGCTCCCTCCTATGGGGGGCGTACACTGAAGCTTTCTTT. Its protein is CASSSLLWGAYTEAFF.

This clonotype has only a few counts. One base away lies a much larger clone, so this may be a sequencing read error. The chain couples TRBV20-1 to TRBJ2-1; perhaps TRBD2 as D (6 bases). Germline V gene sequence: CDR1 DFQATT, CDR2 SNEGSKA (reference sequence). V was cut by 3 bases and J by 0 bases, with 6 bases left in between. The CDR3 is 13 residues long. This CDR3 reads CSARTSSYNEQFF. The CDR3 DNA sequence: TGCAGTGCTAGGACTAGCTCCTACAATGAGCAGTTCTTC.

A few counts support this clonotype. The chain joins TRBV12-3 or TRBV12-4 to TRBJ2-5; tentative D call: TRBD2 (5 bases). The CDR3 runs to 14 residues. The V end lost 6 bases, the J end lost 5 bases, and 16 bases lay between the germline ends. The CDR3 DNA sequence: TGTGCCAGCAGCTGGCGGACTGTTCAGGAGACCCAGTACTTC. It codes for CASSWRTVQETQYF.